This T cell receptor (beta chain) emerged from a study of T cells in Graves' hyperthyroidism and ophthalmopathy. This CDR3 has 17 amino acids. CDR1 and CDR2 (germline): SGHNT, YYREEE (reference sequence). Trimming pared 1 base from V and 1 base from J, leaving 16 bases between. RNA transcripts gave rise to amplified TCR beta CDR3 regions. TCR CDR3 regions were first amplified by RT-PCR with HTBI primers. TCRdb fed the multiplex PCR reads into MiXCR, producing one record per CDR3 protein. The sample yields around 400,000 distinct CDR3 sequences, roughly 25% seen once. Turning to this clonotype: Its antigen is as yet unknown.

Participants, patients aged 18 to 65, had newly diagnosed hyperthyroidism with a duration under 2 months. Study outcomes and limitations: In blood, most of the thyroid clonotypes expanded above 0.001 were also present.

Specimen: blood. This chain links TRBV5-4 with TRBJ2-3; D is undetermined. This clonotype was obtained from a man aged 50-60 years with Graves' hyperthyroidism. The CDR3 nucleotides read TGTGCCAGCAGCTTGCCTCTAGGGTCTGGCGGCACAGATACGCAGTATTTT. Residues: CASSLPLGSGGTDTQYF. Filled out from reference TRBV5-4 and TRBJ2-3, the complete variable domain reads ETGVTQSPTHLIKTRGQQVTLRCSSQSGHNTVSWYQQALGQGPQFIFQYYREEENGRGNFPPRFSGLQFPNYSSELNVNALELDDSALYLCASSLPLGSGGTDTQYFGPGTRLTVL.